The clone carrying this T cell receptor (beta chain) appeared many times. Its antigen is still unknown. TCRdb re-clonotyped the PCR reads via MiXCR. The sample yields about 45,000 clones, 4% seen once. Thyroid surgery had not been preceded by any treatment in any patient. These data originate in a study of metastatic and nonmetastatic thyroid tumors. Findings and limits, study-wide: For both blood and tumor, malignant thyroid tumors reportedly showed significantly higher TCR beta diversity than benign nodules did.

The origin of this receptor is a female donor with papillary thyroid cancer or a benign thyroid nodule (not recorded which). Some clones in this sample may be carry-over from other donors' samples. Sequenced input: blood.

DNA of the CDR3: TGTGCCAGTAATCAAGTGGGCCCAGGGGGAATCGCCTACGAGCAGTACTTC. The encoded protein is CASNQVGPGGIAYEQYF. The chain uses TRBV19 and TRBJ2-7; 7 bases are a match to TRBD1. J was trimmed by 2 bases and V by 7 bases; bases with no gene match: 17. The CDR3 loop spans 17 amino acids. The V gene's germline CDR1 is LNHDA and CDR2 SQIVND (reference sequence).